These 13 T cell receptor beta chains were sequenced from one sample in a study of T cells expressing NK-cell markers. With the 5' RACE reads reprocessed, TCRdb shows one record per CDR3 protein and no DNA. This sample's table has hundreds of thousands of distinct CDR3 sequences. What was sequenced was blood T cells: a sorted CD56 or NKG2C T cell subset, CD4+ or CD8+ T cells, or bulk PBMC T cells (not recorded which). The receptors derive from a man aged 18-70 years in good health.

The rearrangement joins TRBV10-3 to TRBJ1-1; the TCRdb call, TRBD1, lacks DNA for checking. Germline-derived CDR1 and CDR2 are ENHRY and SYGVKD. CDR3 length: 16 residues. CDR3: CAISESMGRGNTEAFF.

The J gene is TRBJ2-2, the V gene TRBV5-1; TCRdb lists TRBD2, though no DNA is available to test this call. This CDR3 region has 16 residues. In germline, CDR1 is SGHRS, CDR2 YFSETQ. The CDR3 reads CASSPVQRGDTGELFF. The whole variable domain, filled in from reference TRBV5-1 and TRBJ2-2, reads KAGVTQTPRYLIKTRGQQVTLSCSPISGHRSVSWYQQTPGQGLQFLFEYFSETQRNKGNFPGRFSGRQFSNSRSEMNVSTLELGDSALYLCASSPVQRGDTGELFFGEGSRLTVL.

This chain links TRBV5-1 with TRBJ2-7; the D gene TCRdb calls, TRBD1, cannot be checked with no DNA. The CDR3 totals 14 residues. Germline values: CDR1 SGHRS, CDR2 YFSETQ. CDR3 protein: CASSLNRGVYEQYF.

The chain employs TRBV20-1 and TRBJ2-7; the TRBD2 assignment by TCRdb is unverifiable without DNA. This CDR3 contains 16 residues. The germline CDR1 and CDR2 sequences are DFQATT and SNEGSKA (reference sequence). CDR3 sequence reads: CSASPWTSAVSYEQYF.

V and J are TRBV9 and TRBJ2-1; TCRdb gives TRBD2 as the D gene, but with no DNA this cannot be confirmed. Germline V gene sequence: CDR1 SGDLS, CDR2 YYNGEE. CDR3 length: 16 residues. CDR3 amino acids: CASSAQLAGGRNEQFF.

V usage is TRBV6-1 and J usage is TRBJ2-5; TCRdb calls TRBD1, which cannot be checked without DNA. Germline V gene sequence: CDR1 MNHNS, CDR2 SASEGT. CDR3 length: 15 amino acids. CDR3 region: CASSTPGTVRETQYF.

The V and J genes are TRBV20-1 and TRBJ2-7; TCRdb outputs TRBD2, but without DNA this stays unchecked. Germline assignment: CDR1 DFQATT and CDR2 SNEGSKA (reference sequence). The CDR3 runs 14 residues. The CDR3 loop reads CSAPSSGGSYEQYF.

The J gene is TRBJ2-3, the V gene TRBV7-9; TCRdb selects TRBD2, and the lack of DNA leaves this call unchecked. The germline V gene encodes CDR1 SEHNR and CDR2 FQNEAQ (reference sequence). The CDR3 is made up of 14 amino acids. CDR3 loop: CAGGASSATDTQYF.

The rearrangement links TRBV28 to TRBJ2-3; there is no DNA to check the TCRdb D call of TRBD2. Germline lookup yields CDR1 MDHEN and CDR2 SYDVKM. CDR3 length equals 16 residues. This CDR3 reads CASSHLPIKVPDTQYF.

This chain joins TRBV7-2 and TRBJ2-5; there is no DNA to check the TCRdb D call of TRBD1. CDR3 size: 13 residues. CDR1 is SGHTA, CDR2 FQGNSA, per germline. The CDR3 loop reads CASSYVGGETQYF. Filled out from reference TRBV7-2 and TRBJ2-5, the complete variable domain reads GAGVSQSPSNKVTEKGKDVELRCDPISGHTALYWYRQSLGQGLEFLIYFQGNSAPDKSGLPSDRFSAERTGGSVSTLTIQRTQQEDSAVYLCASSYVGGETQYFGPGTRLLVL.

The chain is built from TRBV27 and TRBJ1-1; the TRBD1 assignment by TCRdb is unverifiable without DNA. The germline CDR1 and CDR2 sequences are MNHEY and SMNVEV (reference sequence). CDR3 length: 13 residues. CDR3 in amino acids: CASTPTGYNEAFF.

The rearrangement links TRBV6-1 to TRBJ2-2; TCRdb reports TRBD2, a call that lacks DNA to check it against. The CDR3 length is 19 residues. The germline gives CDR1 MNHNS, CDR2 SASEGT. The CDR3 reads CASSNSALGAGANTGELFF.

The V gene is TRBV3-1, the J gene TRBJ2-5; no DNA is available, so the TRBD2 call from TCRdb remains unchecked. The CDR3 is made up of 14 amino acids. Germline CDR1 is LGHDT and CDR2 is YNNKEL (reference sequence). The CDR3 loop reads CASSQDRRGRAQYF.